A few counts support the clone carrying this T cell receptor beta chain. The data were obtained in a study of human T cells and chemical hapten exposure. This sample's time point: pre-sensitization, week 0. Treatment specified: therapeutic diphenylcyclopropenone sensitization with weekly scalp DPC. During construction of the library, unique molecular identifiers were attached to individual cDNA molecules for quantitative, reproducible TCR counting. One entry per CDR3 protein, called by TCRdb with MiXCR from the RACE reads. Of a few hundred thousand distinct CDR3 sequences listed, about 5.4% are singletons. From germline, CDR1 is SGHRS and CDR2 YFSETQ. Trimming took 4 bases from V and 1 from J, leaving 12 bases between them. This CDR3 is built from 14 residues.

The sequenced sample was whole blood, obtained in connection with sensitization to the hapten diphenylcyclopropenone (DPC). The receptor comes from a woman aged 18-30 years with alopecia areata. Some clones in this sample may be carry-over from other donors' samples. The chain couples TRBV5-1 to TRBJ2-7; possibly TRBD1 or TRBD2 for D (5 bases each). This CDR3 is CASSPNGASYEQYF. As DNA, the CDR3 is TGCGCCAGCAGCCCGAACGGGGCTTCCTACGAGCAGTACTTC.